The 30 T cell receptor beta chains listed next were all sequenced from one sample in a study of PD-1 blockade in classical Hodgkin lymphoma. Autologous stem cell transplantation was followed by relapse in every patient, and brentuximab vedotin exposure varied. TCRdb's copy holds only in-frame clones and misses some; the assay was immunoSEQ multiplex PCR. The repertoire holds some 62,000 clones, with around 88% as singletons. The sequenced sample was peripheral blood mononuclear cells (PBMCs), obtained at baseline. These receptor sequences come from a human donor with classical Hodgkin lymphoma.

This chain uses TRBV7-7 with TRBJ2-2; possible D gene TRBD1, 6 bases. The CDR3 runs to 14 residues. CDR1 is SSHAT and CDR2 is FNYEAQ in the germline V gene (reference sequence). Trimming pared 3 bases from V and 1 base from J, leaving 6 bases between. CDR3 residues: CASSLTGNTGELFF. As DNA, the CDR3 is TGTGCCAGCAGCTTGACAGGGAACACCGGGGAGCTGTTTTTT.

This chain uses TRBV7-2 with TRBJ2-7, with D perhaps given as TRBD1 or TRBD2 (5 bases each). The germline V and J ends were trimmed by 2 bases and 2 bases, with 13 bases remaining between them. CDR1 and CDR2 (germline): SGHTA, FQGNSA. The CDR3 contains 15 residues. CDR3 amino acids: CASSLLSGRAYEQYF. DNA for the CDR3: TGTGCCAGCAGCTTACTGTCGGGGCGGGCCTACGAGCAGTACTTC.

The rearrangement joins TRBV5-1 to TRBJ1-5; 9 bases are shared with TRBD1. The CDR3 covers 17 residues. Per germline, CDR1 SGHRS and CDR2 YFSETQ. V lost 0 bases to trimming and J lost 1 base; unmatched junction nucleotides: 5. CDR3: CASSLGGTGMSNQPQHF. In DNA form, the CDR3 reads TGCGCCAGCAGCTTGGGGGGGACAGGGATGAGCAATCAGCCCCAGCATTTT. Full variable domain (rest looked up from reference TRBV5-1 and TRBJ1-5): KAGVTQTPRYLIKTRGQQVTLSCSPISGHRSVSWYQQTPGQGLQFLFEYFSETQRNKGNFPGRFSGRQFSNSRSEMNVSTLELGDSALYLCASSLGGTGMSNQPQHFGDGTRLSIL.

Only a few counts were recorded for this clone. The chain recombines TRBV29-1 with TRBJ2-2; no definite D call. Germline lookup yields CDR1 SQVTM and CDR2 ANQGSEA. V gave up 4 bases and J gave up 0 bases, with 9 bases separating them. The CDR3 extends over 14 amino acids. CDR3 amino acids: CSVGSDANTGELFF. The CDR3 coding sequence is TGCAGCGTTGGAAGCGACGCGAACACCGGGGAGCTGTTTTTT.

CDR3 sequence (DNA): TGTGCCACCAGCGGATATAAGGGACAGAGCTCACACCTCGATAATGAGCAGTTCTTC. Protein product: CATSGYKGQSSHLDNEQFF. J is TRBJ2-1 and V is TRBV15, with 7 bases identical to TRBD1. The CDR3 contains 19 residues. In germline, CDR1 is LNHNV, CDR2 YYDKDF (reference sequence). V was pared by 5 bases and J by 7 bases, with 23 bases of the junction left unmatched.

The gene calls are TRBV5-1 and TRBJ2-1, with TRBD2 as a possible D gene (6 bases). The CDR3 spans 17 residues. CDR1 is SGHRS and CDR2 is YFSETQ in the germline V gene. V lost 1 base and J 6 bases, leaving 20 bases between the germline ends. CDR3 in amino acids: CASSLRLSGVVFNEQFF. The DNA for the CDR3 is TGCGCCAGCAGCTTGCGTCTTAGCGGAGTTGTTTTCAATGAGCAGTTCTTC.

The J gene is TRBJ2-7, the V gene TRBV5-1; D gene unclear. The CDR3 runs 12 residues. The germline V and J ends were trimmed by 0 bases and 3 bases, with 4 bases remaining between them. Germline V gene data show CDR1 as SGHRS and CDR2 as YFSETQ. This CDR3 reads CASSLEGYEQYF. The CDR3 nucleotides read TGCGCCAGCAGCTTGGAAGGCTACGAGCAGTACTTC.

This sequence joins TRBV11-2 and TRBJ2-7; TRBD1 matches 9 bases. There are 15 residues in the CDR3. Germline V gene data show CDR1 as SGHAT and CDR2 as FQNNGV. The J segment lost 4 bases and the V segment lost 5 bases, leaving 9 bases of the junction unmatched. The CDR3 coding sequence is TGTGCCAGCAGCCGGGGACAGGGTGATTCGTACGAGCAGTACTTC. Residues: CASSRGQGDSYEQYF.

V and J are TRBV9 and TRBJ1-1, with D perhaps matching TRBD1 (6 bases). The V end was cut by 3 bases, the J end by 3 bases, with 15 bases between. CDR3 size: 15 residues. CDR1 is SGDLS and CDR2 is YYNGEE in the germline V gene. The CDR3 protein is CASSDKDRRDTEAFF. The CDR3 DNA reads as TGTGCCAGCAGCGACAAAGACAGGAGGGACACTGAAGCTTTCTTT.

J is TRBJ2-7 and V is TRBV7-2; 8 nucleotides match TRBD1. V shed 1 base and J 2 bases; nucleotides not matched to a gene: 4. Germline V CDR1 and CDR2: SGHTA, FQGNSA. This CDR3 has 15 amino acids. CDR3: CASSLESGGPYEQYF. As DNA, the CDR3 is TGTGCCAGCAGCTTAGAGTCAGGGGGCCCCTACGAGCAGTACTTC.

This clone was observed once. The V and J genes are TRBV12-5 and TRBJ2-3; D might be TRBD1 or TRBD2, each matching 6 bases. The CDR3 is 17 residues long. Deletions cut 2 bases from V and 2 bases from J, with 17 bases between. Germline values: CDR1 LGHNT, CDR2 FRNRAP. The DNA for the CDR3 is TGTGCTAGTGGTTTGAAACTGGGGGGCGGTCACACAGATACGCAGTATTTT. Translated: CASGLKLGGGHTDTQYF.

This chain links TRBV30 with TRBJ1-4; D ambiguous. Trimming pared 6 bases from V and 7 bases from J, leaving 9 bases between. From germline, CDR1 is GTSNPN and CDR2 SVGIG (reference sequence). This CDR3 is built from 11 residues. DNA for the CDR3: TGTGCCTGTGACGGGAGTGAAAAACTGTTTTTT. Translating it yields CACDGSEKLFF.

This rearrangement joins TRBV5-1 to TRBJ1-3, with D unclear. Germline-derived CDR1 and CDR2 are SGHRS and YFSETQ. Trimming left V 0 bases short and J 0 bases short, with 13 bases between. This CDR3 region has 17 residues. The CDR3 region has the DNA TGCGCCAGCAGCTTGGCTCCGCCGAGCGTCTCTGGAAACACCATATATTTT. Its protein product is CASSLAPPSVSGNTIYF.

This chain joins TRBV28 and TRBJ1-6; unclear D gene. The CDR3 has 15 amino acids. Germline lookup yields CDR1 MDHEN and CDR2 SYDVKM. The V and J ends lost 7 bases and 8 bases respectively, with 18 bases between them. CDR3: CASIPQDRSYSPLHF. CDR3 sequence (DNA): TGTGCCAGCATCCCTCAGGATAGGAGTTATTCACCCCTCCACTTT.

The V gene is TRBV10-3, the J gene TRBJ1-2; unclear D gene. The CDR3 length is 15 residues. V was pared by 0 bases and J by 7 bases, with 15 bases between. CDR1 is ENHRY and CDR2 is SYGVKD in the germline V gene. CDR3 region: CAISESSVGEGGYTF. The CDR3 DNA is TGTGCCATCAGTGAGTCGTCGGTCGGGGAGGGTGGCTACACCTTC.

V gene TRBV5-4 combines with J gene TRBJ2-1, with TRBD2 matching 11 bases. Germline V gives CDR1 SGHNT, CDR2 YYREEE (reference sequence). This CDR3 contains 15 residues. Trimming cost V 1 base and J 6 bases; bases outside gene matches: 3. The CDR3 DNA is TGTGCCAGCAGCTTGAGTCTAGCGGGGGGCAATGAGCAGTTCTTC. The encoded protein is CASSLSLAGGNEQFF.

The chain uses TRBV4-3 and TRBJ1-2; 10 bases align to TRBD1. This CDR3 comprises 15 residues. V dropped 1 base and J dropped 7; count of bases not matched to a gene: 6. Germline V gives CDR1 LGHNA, CDR2 YSLEER. CDR3 in DNA: TGCGCCAGCAGCCAAGGGGACAGGGGAGTGTTTGGCTACACCTTC. Translation: CASSQGDRGVFGYTF.

V gene TRBV6-5 combines with J gene TRBJ2-7; 7 bases align to TRBD1. V shed 8 bases, J shed 3 bases, and the junction held 4 bases outside the gene matches. This CDR3 region has 12 residues. CDR1 is MNHEY, CDR2 SVGAGI, per germline. The CDR3 DNA reads TGTGCCAGCCGGGACAGTTTCTACGAGCAGTACTTC. Amino acids: CASRDSFYEQYF.

The chain links TRBV7-2 to TRBJ1-1; no reliable D call. V shed 5 bases and J shed 2 bases, with 15 bases lying between them. CDR3 length equals 15 residues. Germline CDR1 SGHTA, CDR2 FQGNSA. CDR3 in DNA: TGTGCCAGCAGCCTAGTAGCGGTCGATAACACTGAAGCTTTCTTT. Amino acids: CASSLVAVDNTEAFF.

The chain recombines TRBV30 with TRBJ2-7; the match to TRBD1 covers 11 bases. Germline V gene lookup returns CDR1 GTSNPN and CDR2 SVGIG (reference sequence). Trimming removed 0 bases from V and 7 bases from J; junction bases left unmatched: 8. This CDR3 region has 15 residues. Written as DNA, the CDR3 is TGTGCCTGGAGTGTTGGGACAGGGGGTACGGGGGAGCAGTACTTC. This codes for CAWSVGTGGTGEQYF.

This clone showed up just a few times. The chain links TRBV6-5 to TRBJ1-6; no firm D call. Looked up from germline, CDR1 is MNHEY and CDR2 is SVGAGI. The ends were cut back, 0 bases at V and 9 bases at J, with 6 bases in the middle. The CDR3 runs 13 residues. The CDR3 DNA is TGTGCCAGCAGTTACTCCGGGGTTTCACCCCTCCACTTT. Protein sequence: CASSYSGVSPLHF.

The chain links TRBV6-1 to TRBJ2-1; 7 nucleotides line up with TRBD2. Germline assignment: CDR1 MNHNS and CDR2 SASEGT. The ends lost 2 bases at V and 2 bases at J; junction bases unmatched: 6. The length of the CDR3 is 16 residues. The DNA for the CDR3 is TGTGCCAGCAGTGAATTCTCCAGCGGGACCTACAATGAGCAGTTCTTC. Residues: CASSEFSSGTYNEQFF.

The sample holds one count of this clone. The rearrangement joins TRBV27 to TRBJ1-1; 7 bases align to TRBD1. V lost 6 bases, J lost 6 bases, and 4 bases stayed unmatched. The CDR3 is 12 residues long. Germline V gene sequence: CDR1 MNHEY, CDR2 SMNVEV (reference sequence). This CDR3 reads CASRTGFAEAFF. Here the CDR3 DNA reads TGTGCCAGCAGGACAGGGTTCGCTGAAGCTTTCTTT.

The sample holds one count of this clone. The CDR3 DNA is TGCGCCAGCAGCCAAGAGGATAGCACAGATACGCAGTATTTT. This codes for CASSQEDSTDTQYF. The V and J genes are TRBV4-3 and TRBJ2-3; D is uncertain. V gave up 0 bases and J gave up 0 bases, with 4 bases separating them. CDR1 LGHNA and CDR2 YSLEER come from the germline V gene. The CDR3 length is 14 residues.

The chain links TRBV9 to TRBJ1-6, with TRBD1 as a possible D gene (6 bases). The CDR3 extends over 15 amino acids. Trimming left V 3 bases short and J 8 bases short, with 15 bases between. CDR1 and CDR2 (germline): SGDLS, YYNGEE. This chain's CDR3 is CASSERQAVDSPLHF. The CDR3 DNA reads TGTGCCAGCAGCGAGAGACAGGCAGTAGATTCACCCCTCCACTTT.

Worth noting for this clone: The sample has other DNA sequences that encode this CDR3 too. The chain recombines TRBV14 with TRBJ1-5; D gene unclear. The length of the CDR3 is 13 residues. CDR1 SGHDN and CDR2 FVKESK come from the germline V gene. V dropped 4 bases and J dropped 7 bases, with 11 bases sitting between them. CDR3 coding DNA: TGTGCCAGCAGCCTCCGAGTTGGCCAGCCCCAGCATTTT. Amino acids: CASSLRVGQPQHF.

The chain is built from TRBV19 and TRBJ2-5, with no clear D. There are 14 residues in the CDR3. The V end lost 2 bases, the J end lost 5 bases, and 12 bases lay between the germline ends. Germline CDR1 reads LNHDA; CDR2 reads SQIVND (reference sequence). As DNA, the CDR3 is TGTGCCAGTAGTATAATAGGGCCAAGGGAGACCCAGTACTTC. This codes for CASSIIGPRETQYF.

The V gene is TRBV5-3, the J gene TRBJ2-7; possibly TRBD2 for D (6 bases). TRBV5-3 is designated an ORF whose function remains uncertain. This CDR3 spans 13 amino acids. Trimming took 0 bases from V and 5 from J, leaving 9 bases between them. The CDR3 spells CARSLAGEDEQYF. DNA of the CDR3: TGTGCCAGAAGCTTGGCGGGGGAGGACGAGCAGTACTTC.

This rearrangement joins TRBV7-8 to TRBJ2-1; D may be TRBD1 (6 bases). Germline assignment: CDR1 SGHVS and CDR2 FQNEAQ. The CDR3 totals 13 residues. V lost 7 bases to trimming and J lost 7 bases, with 14 bases between them. This chain's CDR3 is CASTPGQLNEQFF. The CDR3 nucleotides are TGTGCCAGCACACCCGGACAGTTGAATGAGCAGTTCTTC.

The chain is built from TRBV6-1 and TRBJ1-1; D may be TRBD1 (5 bases). Trimming shortened V by 7 bases and J by 4 bases, and 16 bases separated the two germline ends. Germline values: CDR1 MNHNS, CDR2 SASEGT. The CDR3 is 14 residues long. CDR3 sequence (DNA): TGTGCCAGCAATCAGCCGCTGAGGGGCACTGAAGCTTTCTTT. Protein sequence: CASNQPLRGTEAFF.